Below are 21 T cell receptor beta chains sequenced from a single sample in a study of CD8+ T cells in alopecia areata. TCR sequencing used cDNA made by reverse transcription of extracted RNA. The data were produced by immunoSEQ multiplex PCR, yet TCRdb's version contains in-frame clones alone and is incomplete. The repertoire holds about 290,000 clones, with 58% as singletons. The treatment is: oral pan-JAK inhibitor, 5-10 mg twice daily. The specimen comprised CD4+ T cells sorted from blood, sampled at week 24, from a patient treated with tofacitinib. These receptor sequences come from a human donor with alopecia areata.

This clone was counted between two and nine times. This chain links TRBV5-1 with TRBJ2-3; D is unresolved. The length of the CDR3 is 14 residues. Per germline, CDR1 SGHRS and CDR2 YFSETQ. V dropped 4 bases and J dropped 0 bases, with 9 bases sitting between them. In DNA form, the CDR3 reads TGCGCCAGCAGCGCCGACCCTAGCACAGATACGCAGTATTTT. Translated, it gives CASSADPSTDTQYF.

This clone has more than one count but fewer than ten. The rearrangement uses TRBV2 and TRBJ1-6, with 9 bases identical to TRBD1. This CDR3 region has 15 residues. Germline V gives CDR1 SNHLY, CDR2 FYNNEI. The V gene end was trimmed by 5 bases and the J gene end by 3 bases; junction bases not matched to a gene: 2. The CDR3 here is CASSPDRGYNSPLHF. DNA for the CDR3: TGTGCCAGCAGTCCGGACAGGGGCTATAATTCACCCCTCCACTTT.

The CDR3 DNA follows: TGTGCCAGTAGTACTGAGACAGCCTCCTACGAGCAGTACTTC. This codes for CASSTETASYEQYF. The chain combines TRBV19 with TRBJ2-7; possible D gene TRBD1, 5 bases. Germline CDR1 LNHDA, CDR2 SQIVND (reference sequence). Trimming stripped 4 bases from V and 0 bases from J, with 10 bases between. This CDR3 is built from 14 residues.

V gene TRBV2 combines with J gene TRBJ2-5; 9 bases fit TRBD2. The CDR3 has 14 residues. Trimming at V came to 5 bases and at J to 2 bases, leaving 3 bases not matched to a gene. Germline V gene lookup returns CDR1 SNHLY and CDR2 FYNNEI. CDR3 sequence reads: CASSFSGGQETQYF. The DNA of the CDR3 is TGTGCCAGCAGTTTTAGCGGGGGACAAGAGACCCAGTACTTC.

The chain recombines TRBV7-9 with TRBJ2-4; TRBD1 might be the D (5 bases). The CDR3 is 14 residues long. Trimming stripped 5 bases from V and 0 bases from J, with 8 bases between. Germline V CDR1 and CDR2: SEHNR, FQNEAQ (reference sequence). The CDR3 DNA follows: TGTGCCAGCAGCCCAGGGTTAGCCAAAAACATTCAGTACTTC. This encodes CASSPGLAKNIQYF.

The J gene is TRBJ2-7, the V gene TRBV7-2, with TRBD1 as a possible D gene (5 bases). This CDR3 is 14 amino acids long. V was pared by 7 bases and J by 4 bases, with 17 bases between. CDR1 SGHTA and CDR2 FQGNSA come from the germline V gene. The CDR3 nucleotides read TGTGCCAGCAATAGCCAAGACAGCCGATACGAGCAGTACTTC. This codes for CASNSQDSRYEQYF.

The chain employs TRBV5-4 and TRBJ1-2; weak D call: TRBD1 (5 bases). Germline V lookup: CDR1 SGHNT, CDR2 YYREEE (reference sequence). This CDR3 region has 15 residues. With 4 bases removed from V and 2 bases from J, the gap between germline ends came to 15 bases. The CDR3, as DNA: TGTGCCAGCAGCACCGGGGGTTCTCCGAACTATGGCTACACCTTC. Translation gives CASSTGGSPNYGYTF.

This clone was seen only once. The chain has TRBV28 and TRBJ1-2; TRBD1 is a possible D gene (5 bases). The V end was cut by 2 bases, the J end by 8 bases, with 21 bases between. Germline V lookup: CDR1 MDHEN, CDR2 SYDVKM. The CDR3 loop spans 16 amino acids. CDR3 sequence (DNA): TGTGCCAGCAGTTTAGCGGGGACCTACCCCCTGCCGGGCTACACCTTC. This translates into CASSLAGTYPLPGYTF.

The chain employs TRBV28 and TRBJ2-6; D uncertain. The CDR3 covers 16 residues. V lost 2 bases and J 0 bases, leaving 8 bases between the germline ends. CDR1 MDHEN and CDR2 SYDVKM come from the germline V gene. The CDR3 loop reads CASSLRPYSGANVLTF. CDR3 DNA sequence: TGTGCCAGCAGTTTACGGCCGTACTCTGGGGCCAACGTCCTGACTTTC.

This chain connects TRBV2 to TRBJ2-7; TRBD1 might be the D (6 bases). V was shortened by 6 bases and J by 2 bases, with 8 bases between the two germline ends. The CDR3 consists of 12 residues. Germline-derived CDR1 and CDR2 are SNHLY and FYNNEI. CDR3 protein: CASRGGPYEQYF. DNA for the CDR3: TGTGCCAGCAGAGGGGGACCCTACGAGCAGTACTTC.

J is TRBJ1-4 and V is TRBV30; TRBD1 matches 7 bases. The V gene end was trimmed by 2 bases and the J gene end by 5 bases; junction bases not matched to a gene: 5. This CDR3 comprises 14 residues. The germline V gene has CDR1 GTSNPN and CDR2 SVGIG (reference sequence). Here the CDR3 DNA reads TGTGCCTGGAGTCAACAGGGGCTAAATGAAAAACTGTTTTTT. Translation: CAWSQQGLNEKLFF.

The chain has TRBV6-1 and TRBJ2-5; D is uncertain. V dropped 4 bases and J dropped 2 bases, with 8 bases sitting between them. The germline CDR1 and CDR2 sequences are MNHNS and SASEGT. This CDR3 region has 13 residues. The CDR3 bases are TGTGCCAGCAGTGGGGCACCTCAAGAGACCCAGTACTTC. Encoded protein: CASSGAPQETQYF.

The DNA for the CDR3 is TGTGCCTGGAGTGCCTCCCTGACCTATGGCTACACCTTC. Amino acid sequence: CAWSASLTYGYTF. The chain recombines TRBV30 with TRBJ1-2; D ambiguous. CDR1 and CDR2 from the germline V gene are GTSNPN and SVGIG (reference sequence). The V end lost 1 base, the J end lost 4 bases, and 10 bases lay between the germline ends. The CDR3 is 13 residues long.

Written as DNA, the CDR3 is TGTGCCTGGAGTTCACAACCGGGGACACCGAATGAAAAACTGTTTTTT. Protein product: CAWSSQPGTPNEKLFF. The V gene is TRBV30, the J gene TRBJ1-4, with D possibly TRBD1 on 6 matching bases. Germline V gene data show CDR1 as GTSNPN and CDR2 as SVGIG (reference sequence). Trimming pared 2 bases from V and 5 bases from J, leaving 18 bases between. The CDR3 spans 16 residues.

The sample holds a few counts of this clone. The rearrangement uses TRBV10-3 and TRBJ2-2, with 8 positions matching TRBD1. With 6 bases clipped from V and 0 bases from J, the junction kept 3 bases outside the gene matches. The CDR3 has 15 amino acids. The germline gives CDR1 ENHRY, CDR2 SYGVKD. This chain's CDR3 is CAIRYRGANTGELFF. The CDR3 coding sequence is TGTGCCATCAGATACAGGGGGGCGAACACCGGGGAGCTGTTTTTT.

CDR3 region: CASSARPKRTQYF. DNA for the CDR3: TGTGCCAGCAGCGCCAGACCCAAGAGAACCCAGTACTTC. The rearrangement joins TRBV7-2 to TRBJ2-5; D is uncertain. The CDR3 length is 13 residues. From germline, CDR1 is SGHTA and CDR2 FQGNSA. The germline V and J ends were trimmed by 5 bases and 8 bases, with 15 bases remaining between them.

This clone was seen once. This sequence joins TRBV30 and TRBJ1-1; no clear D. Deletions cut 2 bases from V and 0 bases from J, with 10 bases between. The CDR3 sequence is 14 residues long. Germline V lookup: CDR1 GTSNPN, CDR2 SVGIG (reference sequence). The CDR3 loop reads CAWSMDLLNTEAFF. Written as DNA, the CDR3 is TGTGCCTGGAGTATGGACCTGTTGAACACTGAAGCTTTCTTT.

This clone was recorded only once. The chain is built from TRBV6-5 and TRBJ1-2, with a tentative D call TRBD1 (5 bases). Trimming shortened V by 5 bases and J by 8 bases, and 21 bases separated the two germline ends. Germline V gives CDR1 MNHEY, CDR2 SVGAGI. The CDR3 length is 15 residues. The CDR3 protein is CASSTRSRDSEGYTF. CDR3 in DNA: TGTGCCAGCAGTACAAGATCCCGGGACTCCGAGGGCTACACCTTC.

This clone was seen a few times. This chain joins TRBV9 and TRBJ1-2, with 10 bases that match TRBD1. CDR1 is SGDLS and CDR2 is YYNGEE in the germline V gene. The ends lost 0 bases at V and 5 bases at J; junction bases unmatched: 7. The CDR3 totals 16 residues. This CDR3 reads CASSVVGGTGEYGYTF. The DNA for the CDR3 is TGTGCCAGCAGCGTAGTCGGCGGGACAGGGGAGTATGGCTACACCTTC.

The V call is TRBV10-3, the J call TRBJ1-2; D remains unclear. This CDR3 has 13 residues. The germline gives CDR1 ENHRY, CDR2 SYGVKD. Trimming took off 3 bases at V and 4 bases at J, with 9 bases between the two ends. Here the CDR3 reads CAISERGSYGYTF. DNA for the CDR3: TGTGCCATCAGTGAACGCGGATCCTATGGCTACACCTTC.

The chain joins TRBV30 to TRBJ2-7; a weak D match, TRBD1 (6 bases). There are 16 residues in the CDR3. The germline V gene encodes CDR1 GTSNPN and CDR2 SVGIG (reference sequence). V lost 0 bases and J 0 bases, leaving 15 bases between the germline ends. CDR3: CAWSVGWTASSYEQYF. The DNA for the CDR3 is TGTGCCTGGAGTGTAGGATGGACAGCGAGCTCCTACGAGCAGTACTTC.